A selection of T cell receptor beta chains follows, all from one sample in a study of T cells in Graves' hyperthyroidism and ophthalmopathy. A single record per CDR3 protein comes from TCRdb applying MiXCR to the multiplex PCR reads. Here the sample spans under 650,000 distinct CDR3 sequences, 15% to 20% being singletons. Specimen: blood. These receptors all come from a woman in her 30s with Graves' hyperthyroidism. Each CDR3 is given without its conserved first and last residue.

cdr3_aa,v_call,j_call
ASSLWGLGEQY,TRBV28,TRBJ2-7
ASSERSGRARETQY,TRBV2,TRBJ2-5
ASSWGTDYNEQF,TRBV7-2,TRBJ2-1
AGSSARTVSFYEQY,TRBV6-5,TRBJ2-7
ASSQLDREASYGYT,TRBV4-1,TRBJ1-2
ASSIGGEQY,TRBV19,TRBJ2-7
ASSLRVRPYEQY,TRBV27,TRBJ2-7
ASSPGGGLTHLSYEQY,TRBV11-2,TRBJ2-7
ASRRPFLSGANVLT,TRBV2,TRBJ2-6
ASSPAGASFGVLGTGELF,TRBV7-2,TRBJ2-2
ASSLGQVGWNTEAF,TRBV5-1,TRBJ1-1
AWSVPGERDNSPLH,TRBV30,TRBJ1-6
ASSRTNLNNEQF,TRBV28,TRBJ2-1
ASSYGRQGETQY,TRBV6-5,TRBJ2-5
ASRRSASSYEQY,TRBV6-1,TRBJ2-7
ASSFGLSVNSPLH,TRBV27,TRBJ1-6
ATSVTGQVTQC,TRBV15,TRBJ2-5
ASNIARQAAGTEAF,TRBV19,TRBJ1-1
AWSARDKGVSEQY,TRBV30,TRBJ2-7
ASSLRGGPEYEQY,TRBV5-1,TRBJ2-7